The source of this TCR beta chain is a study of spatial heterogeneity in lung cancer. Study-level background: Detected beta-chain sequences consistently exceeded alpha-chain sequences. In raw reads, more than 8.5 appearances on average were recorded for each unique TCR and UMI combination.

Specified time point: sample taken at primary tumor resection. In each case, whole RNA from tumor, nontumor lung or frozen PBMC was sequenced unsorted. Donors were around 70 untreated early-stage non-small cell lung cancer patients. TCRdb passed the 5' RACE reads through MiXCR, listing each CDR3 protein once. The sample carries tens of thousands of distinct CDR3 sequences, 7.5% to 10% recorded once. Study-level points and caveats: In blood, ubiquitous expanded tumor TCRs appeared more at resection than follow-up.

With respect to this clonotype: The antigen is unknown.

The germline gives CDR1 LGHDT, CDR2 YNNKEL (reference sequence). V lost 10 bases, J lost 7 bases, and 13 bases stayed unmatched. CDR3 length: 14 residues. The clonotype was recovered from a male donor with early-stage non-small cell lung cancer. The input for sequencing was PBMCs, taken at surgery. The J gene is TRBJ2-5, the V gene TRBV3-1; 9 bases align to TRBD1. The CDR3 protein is CATRRTGVPGTQYF. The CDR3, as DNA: TGTGCCACCAGGCGGACAGGGGTGCCGGGGACCCAGTACTTC.